Sequencing of this T cell receptor beta chain was carried out in a study of vaccination and CD4 T cells after COVID-19. Sequenced with the Oncomine TCR Beta short-read assay was DNA taken from cultured CD4+ T cells. TCRdb re-called the PCR reads with MiXCR, one entry per CDR3 protein. The sample includes about 20,000 distinct CDR3 sequences, 23% seen only once; the top ten take approximately 7.8%. The CDR3 loop spans 18 amino acids. Losses at the gene ends were 5 bases for V and 7 bases for J; bases not matched to a gene: 17. Germline CDR1 SGHVS, CDR2 FNYEAQ. On this clonotype: The antigen is undetermined.

Described treatment: roughly 11-day PBMC culture with coronavirus spike peptide pools or control peptides (ViraFEST assay). The genes are TRBV7-6 and TRBJ2-1; 10 bases match TRBD1. Sequencing used cultured CD4+ T cells from blood. The clonotype was recovered from a human donor with COVID-19. The chain's CDR3 is CASSTATGGSTFRNEQFF. The CDR3 bases are TGTGCCAGCAGCACCGCGACAGGGGGCTCTACGTTTAGGAATGAGCAGTTCTTC.